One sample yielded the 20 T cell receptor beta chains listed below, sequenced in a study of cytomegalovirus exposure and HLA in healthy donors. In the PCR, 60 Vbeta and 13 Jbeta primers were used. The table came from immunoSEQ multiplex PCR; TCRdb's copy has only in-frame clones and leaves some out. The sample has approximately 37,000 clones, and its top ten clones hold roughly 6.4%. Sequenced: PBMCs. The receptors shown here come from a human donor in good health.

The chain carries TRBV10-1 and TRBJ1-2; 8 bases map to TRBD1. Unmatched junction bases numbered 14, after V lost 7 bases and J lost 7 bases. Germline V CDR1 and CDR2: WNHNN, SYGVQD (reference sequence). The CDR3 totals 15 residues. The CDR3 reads CASILAGQGPRGYTF. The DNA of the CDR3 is TGCGCCAGCATTCTCGCCGGACAGGGTCCTCGTGGCTACACCTTC.

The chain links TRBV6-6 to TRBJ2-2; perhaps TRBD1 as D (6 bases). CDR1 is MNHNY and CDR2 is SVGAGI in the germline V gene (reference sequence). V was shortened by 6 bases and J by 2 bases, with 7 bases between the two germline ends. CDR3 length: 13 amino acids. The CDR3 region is CASRGTNTGELFF. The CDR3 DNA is TGTGCCAGCAGGGGGACAAACACCGGGGAGCTGTTTTTT.

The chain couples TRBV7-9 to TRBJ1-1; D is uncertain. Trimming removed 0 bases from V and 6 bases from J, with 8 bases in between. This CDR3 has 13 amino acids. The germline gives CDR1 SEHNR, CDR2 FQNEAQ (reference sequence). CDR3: CASSLARTSEAFF. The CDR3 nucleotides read TGTGCCAGCAGCTTAGCGCGGACTTCTGAAGCTTTCTTT.

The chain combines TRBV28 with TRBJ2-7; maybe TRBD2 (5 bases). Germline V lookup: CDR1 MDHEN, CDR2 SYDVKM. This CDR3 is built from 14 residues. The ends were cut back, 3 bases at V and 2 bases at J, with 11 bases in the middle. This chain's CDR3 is CASSFFLSAYEQYF. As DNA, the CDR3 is TGTGCCAGCAGTTTCTTCCTTAGCGCCTACGAGCAGTACTTC.

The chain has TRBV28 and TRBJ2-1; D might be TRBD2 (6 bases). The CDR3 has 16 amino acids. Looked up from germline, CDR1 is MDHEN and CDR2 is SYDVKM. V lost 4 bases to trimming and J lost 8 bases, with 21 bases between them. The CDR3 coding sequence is TGTGCCAGCAGTTCACGATATAGGGGCGGGACCGATGAGCAGTTCTTC. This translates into CASSSRYRGGTDEQFF.

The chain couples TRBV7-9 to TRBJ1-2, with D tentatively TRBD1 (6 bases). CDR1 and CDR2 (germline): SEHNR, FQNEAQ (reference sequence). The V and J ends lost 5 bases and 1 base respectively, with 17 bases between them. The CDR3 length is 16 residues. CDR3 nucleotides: TGTGCCAGCAGCCTTGGTTGGACAGTCGATAACTATGGCTACACCTTC. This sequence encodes CASSLGWTVDNYGYTF.

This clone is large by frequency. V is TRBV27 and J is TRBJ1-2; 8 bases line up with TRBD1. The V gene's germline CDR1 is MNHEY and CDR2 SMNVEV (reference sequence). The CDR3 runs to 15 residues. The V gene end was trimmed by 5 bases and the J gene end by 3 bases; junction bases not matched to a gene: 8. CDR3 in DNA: TGTGCCAGCAGTCTTGGGACAGGTCCTTACTATGGCTACACCTTC. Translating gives CASSLGTGPYYGYTF.

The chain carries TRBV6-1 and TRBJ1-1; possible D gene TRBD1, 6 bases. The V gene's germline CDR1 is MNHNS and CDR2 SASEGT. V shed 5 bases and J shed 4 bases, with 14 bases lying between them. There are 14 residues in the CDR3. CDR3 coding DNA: TGTGCCAGCAGTACCTACACAGGGTTCACTGAAGCTTTCTTT. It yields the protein CASSTYTGFTEAFF.

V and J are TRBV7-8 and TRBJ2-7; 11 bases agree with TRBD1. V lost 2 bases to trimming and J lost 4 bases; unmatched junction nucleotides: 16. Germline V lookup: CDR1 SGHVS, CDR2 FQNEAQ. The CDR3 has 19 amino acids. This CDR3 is CASSLWTSFGQGANYEQYF. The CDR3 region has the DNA TGTGCCAGCAGCTTATGGACATCCTTTGGACAGGGGGCCAATTACGAGCAGTACTTC.

The CDR3 region is CAIRKQGANTEAFF. The DNA of the CDR3 is TGTGCCATCAGGAAACAGGGGGCGAACACTGAAGCTTTCTTT. The chain links TRBV10-3 to TRBJ1-1, with 9 bases identical to TRBD1. Germline lookup yields CDR1 ENHRY and CDR2 SYGVKD. With V trimmed by 6 bases and J by 1 base, 3 bases remained unmatched. This CDR3 spans 14 amino acids.

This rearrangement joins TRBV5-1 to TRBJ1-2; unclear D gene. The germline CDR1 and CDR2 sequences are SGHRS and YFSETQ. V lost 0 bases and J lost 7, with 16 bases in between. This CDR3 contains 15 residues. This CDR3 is CASSLDGLEGGGYTF. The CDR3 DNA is TGCGCCAGCAGCTTGGATGGGCTAGAGGGTGGTGGCTACACCTTC.

As DNA, the CDR3 is TGTGCCAGCAGCCAACGTTCCGGAGCGGGGAATGGGGCCAACGTCCTGACTTTC. Amino acids: CASSQRSGAGNGANVLTF. The V gene is TRBV4-2, the J gene TRBJ2-6; 7 nucleotides align to TRBD2. This CDR3 is 18 amino acids long. V was pared by 2 bases and J by 3 bases, with 10 bases of the junction left unmatched. Germline V gene lookup returns CDR1 LGHNA and CDR2 YNFKEQ.

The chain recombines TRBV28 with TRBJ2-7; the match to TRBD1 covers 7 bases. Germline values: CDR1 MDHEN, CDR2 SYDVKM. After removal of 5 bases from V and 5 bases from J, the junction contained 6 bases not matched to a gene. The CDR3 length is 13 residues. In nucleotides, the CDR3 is TGTGCCAGCAGTCGCCAGGGGGTCGACGAGCAGTACTTC. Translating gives CASSRQGVDEQYF.

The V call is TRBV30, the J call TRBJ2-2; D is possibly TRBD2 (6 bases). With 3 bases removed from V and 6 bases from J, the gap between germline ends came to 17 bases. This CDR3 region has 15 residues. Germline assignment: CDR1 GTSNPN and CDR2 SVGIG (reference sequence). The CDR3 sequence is CAWRGGGGVAGELFF. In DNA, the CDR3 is TGTGCCTGGAGAGGTGGGGGAGGTGTAGCCGGGGAGCTGTTTTTT.

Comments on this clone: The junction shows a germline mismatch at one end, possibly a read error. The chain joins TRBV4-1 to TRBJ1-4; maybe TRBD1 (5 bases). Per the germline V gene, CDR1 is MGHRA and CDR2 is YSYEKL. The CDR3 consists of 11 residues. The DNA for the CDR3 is TGCGCCAGAAGCCATTCGGGGGGACTGTTTTTT. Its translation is CARSHSGGLFF.

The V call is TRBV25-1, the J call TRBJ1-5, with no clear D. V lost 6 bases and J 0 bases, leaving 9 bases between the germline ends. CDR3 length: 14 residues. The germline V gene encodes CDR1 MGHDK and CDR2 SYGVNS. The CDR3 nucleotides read TGTGCCAGCAGCCTCACGGGTAGCAATCAGCCCCAGCATTTT. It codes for CASSLTGSNQPQHF. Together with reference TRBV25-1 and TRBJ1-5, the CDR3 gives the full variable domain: EADIYQTPRYLVIGTGKKITLECSQTMGHDKMYWYQQDPGMELHLIHYSYGVNSTEKGDLSSESTVSRIRTEHFPLTLESARPSHTSQYLCASSLTGSNQPQHFGDGTRLSIL.

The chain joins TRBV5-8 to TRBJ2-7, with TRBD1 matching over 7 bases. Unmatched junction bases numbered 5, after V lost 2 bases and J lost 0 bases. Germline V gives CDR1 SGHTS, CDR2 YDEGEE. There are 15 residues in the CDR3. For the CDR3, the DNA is TGTGCCAGCAGCTTAGGGGACAGAAGCTCCTACGAGCAGTACTTC. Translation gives CASSLGDRSSYEQYF.

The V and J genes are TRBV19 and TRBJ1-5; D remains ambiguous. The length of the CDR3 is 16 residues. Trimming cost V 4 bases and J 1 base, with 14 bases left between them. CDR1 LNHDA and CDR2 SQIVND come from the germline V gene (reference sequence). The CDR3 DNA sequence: TGTGCCAGTAGTAACCGCCCCGGGGTCAGCAATCAGCCCCAGCATTTT. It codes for CASSNRPGVSNQPQHF.

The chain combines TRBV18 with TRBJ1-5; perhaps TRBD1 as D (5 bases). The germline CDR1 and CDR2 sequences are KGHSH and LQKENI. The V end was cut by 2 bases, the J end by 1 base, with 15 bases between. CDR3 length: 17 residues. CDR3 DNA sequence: TGTGCCAGCTCACCAAGGCGGGCGGGGGACAGCAATCAGCCCCAGCATTTT. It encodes CASSPRRAGDSNQPQHF.

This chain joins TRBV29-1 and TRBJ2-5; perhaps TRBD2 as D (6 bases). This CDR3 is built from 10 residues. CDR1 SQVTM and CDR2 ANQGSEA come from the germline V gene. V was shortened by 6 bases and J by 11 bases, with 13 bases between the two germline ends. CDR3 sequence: CSVAGPEQYF. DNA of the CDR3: TGCAGCGTCGCGGGGCCTGAGCAGTACTTC.